The clone carrying this TCR beta chain was found a few times. Its antigen is not known. The entry originates in a study of cytotoxic CD8 clonotypes in ibrutinib-treated CLL. The wider study: Researchers reported under twelve relapsed/refractory and about 15 treatment-naive patients, roughly 17 of them IGHV unmutated. Complete response was seen in 2 patients and partial in some 24; around twelve progressed and roughly 15 stayed remitted after a median approximately 70 months. Whole-study findings and limits: Sustained-remission and progressing patients were not sampled at matched times. While tracking circulating CD8+ T-cell counts, baseline clonality exceeded that of age-matched healthy donors.

The germline gives CDR1 LGHNT, CDR2 FRNRAP. This CDR3 comprises 13 residues. V lost 6 bases to trimming and J lost 7 bases, with 12 bases between them. Libraries were prepared by immunoSEQ multiplex PCR; TCRdb keeps only in-frame clonotypes and omits some of them. The sample holds tens of thousands of clones; approximately 57% are singletons and the top ten take over 12%. Sequenced material: PBMCs, taken after 12 months of ibrutinib treatment. The sequence came from a human donor with chronic lymphocytic leukemia. The genes are TRBV12-5 and TRBJ2-2; D is uncertain. The CDR3 DNA follows: TGTGCTAGTGGCGAAATTTGGGGCGGGGAGCTGTTTTTT. Amino acid sequence: CASGEIWGGELFF.